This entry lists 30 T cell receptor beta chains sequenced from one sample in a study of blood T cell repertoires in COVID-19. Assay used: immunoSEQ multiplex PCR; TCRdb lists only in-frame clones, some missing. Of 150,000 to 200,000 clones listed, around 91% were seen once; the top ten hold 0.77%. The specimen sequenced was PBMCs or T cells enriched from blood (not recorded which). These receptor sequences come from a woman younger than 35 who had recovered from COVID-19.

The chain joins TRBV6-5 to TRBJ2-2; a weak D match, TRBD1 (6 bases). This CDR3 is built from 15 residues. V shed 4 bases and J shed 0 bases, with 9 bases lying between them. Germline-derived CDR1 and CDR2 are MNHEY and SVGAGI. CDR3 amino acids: CASSSGAANTGELFF. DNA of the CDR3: TGTGCCAGCAGTTCAGGGGCGGCGAACACCGGGGAGCTGTTTTTT.

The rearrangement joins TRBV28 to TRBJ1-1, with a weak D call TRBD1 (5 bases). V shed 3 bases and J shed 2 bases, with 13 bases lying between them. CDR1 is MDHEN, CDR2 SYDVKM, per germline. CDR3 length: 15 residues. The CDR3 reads CASSFPTETNTEAFF. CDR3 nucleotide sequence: TGTGCCAGCAGTTTCCCGACAGAAACTAACACTGAAGCTTTCTTT.

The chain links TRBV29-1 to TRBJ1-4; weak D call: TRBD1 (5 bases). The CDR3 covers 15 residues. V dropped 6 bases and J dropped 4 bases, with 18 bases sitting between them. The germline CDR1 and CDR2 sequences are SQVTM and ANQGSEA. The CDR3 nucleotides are TGCAGCGTCCCTAGACAGCTAGATTTTAATGAAAAACTGTTTTTT. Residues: CSVPRQLDFNEKLFF.

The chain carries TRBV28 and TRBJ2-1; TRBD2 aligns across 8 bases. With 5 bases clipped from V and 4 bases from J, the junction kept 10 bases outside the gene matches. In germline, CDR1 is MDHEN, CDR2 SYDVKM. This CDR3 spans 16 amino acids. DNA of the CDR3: TGTGCCAGCAGTCCCTCGGGGGGGAGGGGGTACAATGAGCAGTTCTTC. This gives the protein CASSPSGGRGYNEQFF.

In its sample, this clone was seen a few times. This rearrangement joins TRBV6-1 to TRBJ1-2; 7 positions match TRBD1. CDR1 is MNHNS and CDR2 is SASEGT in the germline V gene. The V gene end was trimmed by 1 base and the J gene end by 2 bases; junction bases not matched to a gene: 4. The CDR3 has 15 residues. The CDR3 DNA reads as TGTGCCAGCAGTGAAGGGTGGGACAGCAACTATGGCTACACCTTC. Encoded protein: CASSEGWDSNYGYTF.

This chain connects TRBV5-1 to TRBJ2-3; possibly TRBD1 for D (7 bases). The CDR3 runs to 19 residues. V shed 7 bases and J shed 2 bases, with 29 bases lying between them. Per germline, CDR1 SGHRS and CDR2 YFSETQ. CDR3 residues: CASGLPEGLTGTHTDTQYF. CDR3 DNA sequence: TGCGCCAGCGGCCTCCCCGAGGGACTGACAGGGACACACACAGATACGCAGTATTTT.

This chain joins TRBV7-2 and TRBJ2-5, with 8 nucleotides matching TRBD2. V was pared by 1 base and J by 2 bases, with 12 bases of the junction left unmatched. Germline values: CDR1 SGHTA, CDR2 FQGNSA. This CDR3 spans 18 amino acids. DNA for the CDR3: TGTGCCAGCAGCTTAGGGCTGACTAGCGCTCCCGGGCAAGAGACCCAGTACTTC. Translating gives CASSLGLTSAPGQETQYF.

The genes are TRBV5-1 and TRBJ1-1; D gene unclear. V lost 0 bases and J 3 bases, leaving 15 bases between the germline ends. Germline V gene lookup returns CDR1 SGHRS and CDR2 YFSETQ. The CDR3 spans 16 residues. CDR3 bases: TGCGCCAGCAGCTTGGAAGTCGGGAGGTCGGACACTGAAGCTTTCTTT. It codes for CASSLEVGRSDTEAFF.

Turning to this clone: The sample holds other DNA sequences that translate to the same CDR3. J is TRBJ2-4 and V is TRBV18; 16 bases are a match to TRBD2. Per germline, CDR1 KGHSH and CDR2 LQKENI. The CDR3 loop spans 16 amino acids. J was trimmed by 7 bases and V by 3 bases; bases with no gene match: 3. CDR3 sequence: CASSPPGLAGGNIQYF. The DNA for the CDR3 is TGTGCCAGCTCACCTCCGGGACTAGCGGGAGGGAACATTCAGTACTTC. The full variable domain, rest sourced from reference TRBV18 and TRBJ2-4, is NAGVMQNPRHLVRRRGQEARLRCSPMKGHSHVYWYRQLPEEGLKFMVYLQKENIIDESGMPKERFSAEFPKEGPSILRIQQVVRGDSAAYFCASSPPGLAGGNIQYFGAGTRLSVL.

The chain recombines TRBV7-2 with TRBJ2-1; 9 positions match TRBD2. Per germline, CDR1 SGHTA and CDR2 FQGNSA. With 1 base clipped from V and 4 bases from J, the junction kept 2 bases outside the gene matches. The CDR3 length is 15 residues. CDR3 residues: CASSLGLAGYNEQFF. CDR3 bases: TGTGCCAGCAGCTTAGGGCTAGCGGGGTACAATGAGCAGTTCTTC. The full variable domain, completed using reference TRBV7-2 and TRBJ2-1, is GAGVSQSPSNKVTEKGKDVELRCDPISGHTALYWYRQSLGQGLEFLIYFQGNSAPDKSGLPSDRFSAERTGGSVSTLTIQRTQQEDSAVYLCASSLGLAGYNEQFFGPGTRLTVL.

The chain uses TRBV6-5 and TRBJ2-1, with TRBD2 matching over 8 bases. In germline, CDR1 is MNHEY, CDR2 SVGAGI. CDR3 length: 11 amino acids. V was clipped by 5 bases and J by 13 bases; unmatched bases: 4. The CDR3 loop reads CASSTGLAQFF. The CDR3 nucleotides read TGTGCCAGCAGTACCGGACTAGCCCAGTTCTTC.

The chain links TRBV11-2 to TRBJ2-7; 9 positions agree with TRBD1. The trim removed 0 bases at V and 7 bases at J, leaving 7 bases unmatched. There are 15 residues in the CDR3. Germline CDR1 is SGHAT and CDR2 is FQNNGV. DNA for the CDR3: TGTGCCAGCAGCTTAGAGGGACAGGGATTTGAGGAGCAGTACTTC. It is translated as CASSLEGQGFEEQYF.

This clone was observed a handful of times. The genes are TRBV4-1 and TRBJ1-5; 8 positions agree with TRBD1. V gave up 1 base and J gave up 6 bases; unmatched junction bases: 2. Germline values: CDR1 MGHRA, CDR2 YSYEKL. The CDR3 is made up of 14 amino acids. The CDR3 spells CASSQVDRAQPQHF. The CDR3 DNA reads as TGCGCCAGCAGCCAAGTGGACAGGGCTCAGCCCCAGCATTTT.

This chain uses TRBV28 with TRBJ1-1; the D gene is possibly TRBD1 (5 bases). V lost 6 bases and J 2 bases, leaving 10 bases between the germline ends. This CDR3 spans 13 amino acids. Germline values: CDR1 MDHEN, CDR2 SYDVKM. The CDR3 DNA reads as TGTGCCAGCAGGGGGGGAGGAAACACTGAAGCTTTCTTT. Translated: CASRGGGNTEAFF.

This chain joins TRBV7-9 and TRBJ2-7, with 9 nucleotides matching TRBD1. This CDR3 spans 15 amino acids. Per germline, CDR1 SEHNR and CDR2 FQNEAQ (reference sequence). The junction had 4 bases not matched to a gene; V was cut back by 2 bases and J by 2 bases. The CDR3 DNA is TGTGCCAGCAGCTTAAGGACAGGGGCGACCTACGAGCAGTACTTC. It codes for CASSLRTGATYEQYF.

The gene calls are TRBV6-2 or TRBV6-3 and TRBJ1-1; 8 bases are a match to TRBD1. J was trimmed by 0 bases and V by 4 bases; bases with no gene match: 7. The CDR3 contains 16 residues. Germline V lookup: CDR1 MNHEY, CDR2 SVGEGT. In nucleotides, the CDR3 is TGTGCCAGCAGTTCCACTCGGACAGGGATGAACACTGAAGCTTTCTTT. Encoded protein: CASSSTRTGMNTEAFF.

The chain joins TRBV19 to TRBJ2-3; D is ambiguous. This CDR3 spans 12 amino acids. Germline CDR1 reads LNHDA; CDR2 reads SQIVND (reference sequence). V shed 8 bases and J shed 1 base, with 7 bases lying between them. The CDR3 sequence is CASESRTDTQYF. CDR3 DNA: TGTGCCAGTGAAAGCCGCACAGATACGCAGTATTTT.

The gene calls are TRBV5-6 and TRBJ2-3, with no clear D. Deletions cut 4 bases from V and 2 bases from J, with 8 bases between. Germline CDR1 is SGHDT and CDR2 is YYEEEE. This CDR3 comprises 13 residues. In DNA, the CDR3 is TGTGCCAGCAGCGTCCGGGTCACAGATACGCAGTATTTT. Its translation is CASSVRVTDTQYF.

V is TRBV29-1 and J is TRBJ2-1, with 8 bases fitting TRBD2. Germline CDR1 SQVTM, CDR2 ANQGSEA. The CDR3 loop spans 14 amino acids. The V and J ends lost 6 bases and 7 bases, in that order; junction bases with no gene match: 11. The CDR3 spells CSVAKAGVVNEQFF. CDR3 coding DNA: TGCAGCGTCGCGAAAGCGGGAGTGGTAAATGAGCAGTTCTTC.

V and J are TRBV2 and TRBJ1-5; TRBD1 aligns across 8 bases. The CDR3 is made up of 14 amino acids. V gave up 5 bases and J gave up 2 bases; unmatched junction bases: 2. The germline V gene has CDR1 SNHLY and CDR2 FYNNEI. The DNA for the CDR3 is TGTGCCAGCAGTCTGGACAGGGGCAATCAGCCCCAGCATTTT. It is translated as CASSLDRGNQPQHF.

The CDR3, as DNA: TGTGCCAGCAGGATAACGGACAGGCTTTACGAGCAGTACTTC. This sequence encodes CASRITDRLYEQYF. V gene TRBV2 combines with J gene TRBJ2-7; 7 nucleotides agree with TRBD1. V gave up 6 bases and J gave up 4 bases; unmatched junction bases: 9. There are 14 residues in the CDR3. Germline V gives CDR1 SNHLY, CDR2 FYNNEI.

The CDR3 sequence: CASNLAGGAETQYF. CDR3 in DNA: TGCGCCAGCAATCTAGCGGGAGGGGCAGAGACCCAGTACTTC. The chain links TRBV10-2 to TRBJ2-5; 12 bases match TRBD2. The V segment lost 7 bases and the J segment 4 bases; nucleotides outside the gene matches: 4. The CDR3 is made up of 14 amino acids. Germline CDR1 WSHSY, CDR2 SAAADI.

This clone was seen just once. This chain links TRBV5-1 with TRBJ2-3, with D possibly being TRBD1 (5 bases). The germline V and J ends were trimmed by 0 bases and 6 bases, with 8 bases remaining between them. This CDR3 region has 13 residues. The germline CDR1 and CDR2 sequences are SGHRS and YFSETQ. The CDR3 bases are TGCGCCAGCAGCTTGGGGGGCATGGATACGCAGTATTTT. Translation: CASSLGGMDTQYF.

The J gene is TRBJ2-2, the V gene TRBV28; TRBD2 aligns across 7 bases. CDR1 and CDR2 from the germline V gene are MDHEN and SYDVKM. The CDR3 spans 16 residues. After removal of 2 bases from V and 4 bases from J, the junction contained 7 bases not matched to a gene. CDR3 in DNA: TGTGCCAGCAGTTTAAGGCAGGGACTAACCACCGGGGAGCTGTTTTTT. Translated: CASSLRQGLTTGELFF.

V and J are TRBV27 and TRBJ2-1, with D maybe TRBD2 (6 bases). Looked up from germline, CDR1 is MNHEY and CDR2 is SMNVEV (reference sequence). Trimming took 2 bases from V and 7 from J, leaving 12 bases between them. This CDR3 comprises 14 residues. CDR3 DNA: TGTGCCAGCAGTTTAGGGCGGAGGGGTAATGAGCAGTTCTTC. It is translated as CASSLGRRGNEQFF.

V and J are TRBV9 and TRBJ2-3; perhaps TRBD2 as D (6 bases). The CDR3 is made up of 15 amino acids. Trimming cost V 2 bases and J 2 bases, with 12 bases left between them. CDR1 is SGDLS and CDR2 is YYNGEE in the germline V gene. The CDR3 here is CASSVLGGNTDTQYF. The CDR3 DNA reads TGTGCCAGCAGCGTTCTCGGAGGGAACACAGATACGCAGTATTTT.

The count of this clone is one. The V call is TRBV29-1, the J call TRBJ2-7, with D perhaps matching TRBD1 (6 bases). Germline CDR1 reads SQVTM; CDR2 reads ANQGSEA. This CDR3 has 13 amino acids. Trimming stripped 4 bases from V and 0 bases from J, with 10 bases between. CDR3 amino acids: CSVVTGISYEQYF. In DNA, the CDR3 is TGCAGCGTTGTTACAGGGATCTCCTACGAGCAGTACTTC.

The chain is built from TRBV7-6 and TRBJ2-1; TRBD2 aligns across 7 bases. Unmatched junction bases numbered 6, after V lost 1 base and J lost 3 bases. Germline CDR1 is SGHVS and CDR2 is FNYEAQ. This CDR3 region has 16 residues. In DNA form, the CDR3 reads TGTGCCAGCAGCTTAGGCCCGGGAGGAGGCTACAATGAGCAGTTCTTC. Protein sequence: CASSLGPGGGYNEQFF.

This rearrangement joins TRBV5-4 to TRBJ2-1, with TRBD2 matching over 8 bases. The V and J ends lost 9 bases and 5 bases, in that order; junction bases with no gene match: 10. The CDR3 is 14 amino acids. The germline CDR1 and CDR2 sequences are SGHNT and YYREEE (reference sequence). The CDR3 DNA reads TGTGCCACCGTCCGTACTAGCGGAGACAATGAGCAGTTCTTC. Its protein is CATVRTSGDNEQFF.

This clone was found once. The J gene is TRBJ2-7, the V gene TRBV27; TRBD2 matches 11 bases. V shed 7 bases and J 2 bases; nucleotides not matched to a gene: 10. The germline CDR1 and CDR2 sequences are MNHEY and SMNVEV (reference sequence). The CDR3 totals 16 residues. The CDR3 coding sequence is TGTGCCAGCACCCGCATCGGGACTAGCGGACCCTACGAGCAGTACTTC. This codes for CASTRIGTSGPYEQYF.